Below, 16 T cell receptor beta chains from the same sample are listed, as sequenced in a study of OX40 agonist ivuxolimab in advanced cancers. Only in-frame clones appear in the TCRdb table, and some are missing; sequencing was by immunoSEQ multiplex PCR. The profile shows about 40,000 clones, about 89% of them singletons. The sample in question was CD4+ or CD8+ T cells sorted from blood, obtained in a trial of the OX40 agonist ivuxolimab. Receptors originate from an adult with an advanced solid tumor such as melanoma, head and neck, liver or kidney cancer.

The CDR3 spells CASSVGTGIGNEQFF. For the CDR3, the DNA is TGTGCCAGCAGCGTAGGGACAGGGATAGGCAATGAGCAGTTCTTC. The chain links TRBV9 to TRBJ2-1; 8 nucleotides match TRBD1. This CDR3 is built from 15 residues. The trim removed 0 bases at V and 6 bases at J, leaving 5 bases unmatched. Germline CDR1 and CDR2: SGDLS and YYNGEE.

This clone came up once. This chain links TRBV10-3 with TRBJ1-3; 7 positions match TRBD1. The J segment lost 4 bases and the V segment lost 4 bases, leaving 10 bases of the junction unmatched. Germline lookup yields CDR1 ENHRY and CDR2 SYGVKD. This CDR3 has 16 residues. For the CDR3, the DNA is TGTGCCATCAGTGTGGGCCGGGACAGATCGGGAAACACCATATATTTT. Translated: CAISVGRDRSGNTIYF.

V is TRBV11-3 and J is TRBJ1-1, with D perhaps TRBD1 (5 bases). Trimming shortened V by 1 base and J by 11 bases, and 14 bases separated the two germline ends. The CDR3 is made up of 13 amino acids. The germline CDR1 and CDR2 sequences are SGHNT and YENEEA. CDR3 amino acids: CASSLGSVGEAFF. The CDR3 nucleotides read TGTGCCAGCAGCTTAGGGTCGGTAGGGGAGGCTTTCTTT.

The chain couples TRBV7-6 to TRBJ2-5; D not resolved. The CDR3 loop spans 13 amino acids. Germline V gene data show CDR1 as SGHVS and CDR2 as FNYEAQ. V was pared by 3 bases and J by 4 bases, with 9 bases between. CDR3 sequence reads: CASSLGWVETQYF. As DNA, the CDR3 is TGTGCCAGCAGCTTGGGGTGGGTAGAGACCCAGTACTTC.

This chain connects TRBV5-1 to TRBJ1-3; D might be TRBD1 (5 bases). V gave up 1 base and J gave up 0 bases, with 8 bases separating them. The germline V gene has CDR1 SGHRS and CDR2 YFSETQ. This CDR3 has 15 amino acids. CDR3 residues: CASSLQGDSGNTIYF. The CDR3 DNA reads TGCGCCAGCAGCTTGCAGGGAGACTCTGGAAACACCATATATTTT.

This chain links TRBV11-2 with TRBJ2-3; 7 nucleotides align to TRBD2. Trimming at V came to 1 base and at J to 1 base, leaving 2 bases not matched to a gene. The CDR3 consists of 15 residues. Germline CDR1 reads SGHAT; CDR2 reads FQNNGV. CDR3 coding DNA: TGTGCCAGCAGCTTAGCCGCGGGGGGCACAGATACGCAGTATTTT. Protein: CASSLAAGGTDTQYF. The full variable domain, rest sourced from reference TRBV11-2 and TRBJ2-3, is EAGVAQSPRYKIIEKRQSVAFWCNPISGHATLYWYQQILGQGPKLLIQFQNNGVVDDSQLPKDRFSAERLKGVDSTLKIQPAKLEDSAVYLCASSLAAGGTDTQYFGPGTRLTVL.

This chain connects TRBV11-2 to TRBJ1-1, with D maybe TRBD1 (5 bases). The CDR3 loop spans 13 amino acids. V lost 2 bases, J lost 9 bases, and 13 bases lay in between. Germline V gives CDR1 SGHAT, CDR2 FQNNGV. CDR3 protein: CASSLQRTGQAFF. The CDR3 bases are TGTGCCAGCAGCTTACAAAGAACAGGACAAGCTTTCTTT.

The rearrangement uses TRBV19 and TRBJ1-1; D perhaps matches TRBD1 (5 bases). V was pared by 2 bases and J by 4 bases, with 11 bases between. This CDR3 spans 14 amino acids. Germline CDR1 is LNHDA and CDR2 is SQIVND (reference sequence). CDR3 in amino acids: CASSIRDGVTEAFF. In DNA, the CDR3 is TGTGCCAGTAGTATAAGGGACGGCGTCACTGAAGCTTTCTTT.

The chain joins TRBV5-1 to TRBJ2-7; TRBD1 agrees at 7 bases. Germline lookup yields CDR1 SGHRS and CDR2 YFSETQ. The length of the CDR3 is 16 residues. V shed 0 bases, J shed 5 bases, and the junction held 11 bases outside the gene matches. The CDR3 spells CASSLGSVRQGNEQYF. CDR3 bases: TGCGCCAGCAGCTTGGGATCGGTCAGACAGGGAAACGAGCAGTACTTC.

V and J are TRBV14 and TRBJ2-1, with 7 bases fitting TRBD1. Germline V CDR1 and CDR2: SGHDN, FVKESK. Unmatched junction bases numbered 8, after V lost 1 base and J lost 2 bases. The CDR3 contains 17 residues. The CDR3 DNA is TGTGCCAGCAGCCAAGTTCAAAGGGGGCCCGCCTACAATGAGCAGTTCTTC. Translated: CASSQVQRGPAYNEQFF.

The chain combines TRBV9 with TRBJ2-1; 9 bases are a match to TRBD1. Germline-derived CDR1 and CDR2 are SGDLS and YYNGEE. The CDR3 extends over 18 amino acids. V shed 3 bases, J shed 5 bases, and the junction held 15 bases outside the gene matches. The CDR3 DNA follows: TGTGCCAGCAGCGCGACCATTCGGACAGGGGCCGTAGACAATGAGCAGTTCTTC. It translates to CASSATIRTGAVDNEQFF.

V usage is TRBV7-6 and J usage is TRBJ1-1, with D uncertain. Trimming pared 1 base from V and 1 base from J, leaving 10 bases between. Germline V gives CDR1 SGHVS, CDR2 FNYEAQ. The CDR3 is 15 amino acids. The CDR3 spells CASSLVNTKNTEAFF. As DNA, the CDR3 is TGTGCCAGCAGCTTAGTCAACACCAAGAACACTGAAGCTTTCTTT.

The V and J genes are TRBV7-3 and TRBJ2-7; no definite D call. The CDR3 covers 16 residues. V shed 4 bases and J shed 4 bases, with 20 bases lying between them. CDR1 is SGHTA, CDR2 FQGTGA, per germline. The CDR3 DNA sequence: TGTGCCAGCAGCTACCGGAGTTCCAGAGGAGATTACGAGCAGTACTTC. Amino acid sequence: CASSYRSSRGDYEQYF. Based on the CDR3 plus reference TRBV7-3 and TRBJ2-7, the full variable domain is GAGVSQTPSNKVTEKGKYVELRCDPISGHTALYWYRQSLGQGPEFLIYFQGTGAADDSGLPNDRFFAVRPEGSVSTLKIQRTERGDSAVYLCASSYRSSRGDYEQYFGPGTRLTVT.

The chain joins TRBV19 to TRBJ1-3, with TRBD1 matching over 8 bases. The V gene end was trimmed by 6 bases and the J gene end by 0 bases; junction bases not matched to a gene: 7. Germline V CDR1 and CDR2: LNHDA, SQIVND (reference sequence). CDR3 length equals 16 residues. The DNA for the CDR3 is TGTGCCAGTAGGCCCGGGACAGGAGACTCTGGAAACACCATATATTTT. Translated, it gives CASRPGTGDSGNTIYF.

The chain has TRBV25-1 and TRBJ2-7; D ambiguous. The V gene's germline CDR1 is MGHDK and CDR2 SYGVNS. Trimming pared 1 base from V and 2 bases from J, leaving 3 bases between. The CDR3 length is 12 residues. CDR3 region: CASSESTYEQYF. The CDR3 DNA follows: TGTGCCAGCAGTGAATCAACCTACGAGCAGTACTTC.

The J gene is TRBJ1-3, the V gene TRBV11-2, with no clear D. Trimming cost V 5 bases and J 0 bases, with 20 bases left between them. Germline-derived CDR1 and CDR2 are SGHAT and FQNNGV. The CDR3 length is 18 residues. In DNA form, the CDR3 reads TGTGCCAGCAGCCCACGACCTTCGCAGGCCCGCTCTGGAAACACCATATATTTT. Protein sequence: CASSPRPSQARSGNTIYF.